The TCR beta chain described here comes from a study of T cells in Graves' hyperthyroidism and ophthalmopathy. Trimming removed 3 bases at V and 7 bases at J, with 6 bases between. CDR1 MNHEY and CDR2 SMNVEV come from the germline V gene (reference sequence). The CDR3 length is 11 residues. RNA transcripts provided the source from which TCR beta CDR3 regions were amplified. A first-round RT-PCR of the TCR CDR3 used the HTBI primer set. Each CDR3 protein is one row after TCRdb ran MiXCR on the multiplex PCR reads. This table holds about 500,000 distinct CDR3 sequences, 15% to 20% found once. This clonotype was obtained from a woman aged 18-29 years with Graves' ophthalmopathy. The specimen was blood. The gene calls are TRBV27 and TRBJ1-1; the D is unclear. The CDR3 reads CASSFGDEAFF. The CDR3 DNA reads TGTGCCAGCAGTTTCGGAGATGAAGCTTTCTTT.